Following are 5 T cell receptor beta chains from one sample sequenced in a study of PD-1 blockade in classical Hodgkin lymphoma. The time point: cycle 4 day 1 (C4D1), after less than seven weeks of nivolumab. Each patient relapsed following autologous stem cell transplantation, and prior brentuximab vedotin exposure differed. Sequencing was performed with immunoSEQ multiplex PCR; in TCRdb, only in-frame clones are kept and a portion is missing. The data contain about 32,000 clones, about four fifths of them seen just once; the ten biggest clones take up approximately 18%. Sequenced material: peripheral blood mononuclear cells (PBMCs), taken before the fourth cycle of nivolumab. Every receptor here comes from a human donor with classical Hodgkin lymphoma.

V usage is TRBV5-4 and J usage is TRBJ1-4; 7 nucleotides match TRBD1. The CDR3 length is 15 residues. In germline, CDR1 is SGHNT, CDR2 YYREEE (reference sequence). The trim removed 2 bases at V and 8 bases at J, leaving 9 bases unmatched. Here the CDR3 reads CASSLEGQRGEKLFF. Here the CDR3 DNA reads TGTGCCAGCAGCTTAGAGGGACAGAGGGGCGAAAAACTGTTTTTT.

The chain is built from TRBV11-1 and TRBJ2-5, with 11 positions matching TRBD2. This CDR3 has 16 residues. Germline loops: CDR1 SGHAT, CDR2 FQDESV (reference sequence). With V trimmed by 3 bases and J by 8 bases, 11 bases remained unmatched. The CDR3 nucleotides read TGTGCCAGCAGCTTTCTAGGGACTAGCGGAAGAGATACCCAGTACTTC. Translated: CASSFLGTSGRDTQYF.

The V gene is TRBV6-4, the J gene TRBJ2-1, with D unclear. Trimming left V 6 bases short and J 7 bases short, with 13 bases between. Germline CDR1 MRHNA, CDR2 SNTAGT. The CDR3 is made up of 13 amino acids. The CDR3 reads CASRENGLNEQFF. The CDR3 coding sequence is TGTGCCAGCAGGGAGAATGGGCTAAATGAGCAGTTCTTC.

This chain connects TRBV7-2 to TRBJ2-7; D is ambiguous. Trimming took 2 bases from V and 6 from J, leaving 14 bases between them. The CDR3 runs 14 residues. Germline V CDR1 and CDR2: SGHTA, FQGNSA. The CDR3 region is CASSLLVQKGEQYF. The CDR3 nucleotides read TGTGCCAGCAGCTTATTGGTGCAAAAGGGCGAGCAGTACTTC. Full variable domain (outside the CDR3, taken from reference TRBV7-2 and TRBJ2-7): GAGVSQSPSNKVTEKGKDVELRCDPISGHTALYWYRQSLGQGLEFLIYFQGNSAPDKSGLPSDRFSAERTGGSVSTLTIQRTQQEDSAVYLCASSLLVQKGEQYFGPGTRLTVT.

V and J are TRBV6-1 and TRBJ1-3; D perhaps matches TRBD1 (5 bases). In germline, CDR1 is MNHNS, CDR2 SASEGT. Trimming shortened V by 2 bases and J by 3 bases, and 20 bases separated the two germline ends. CDR3 length: 18 amino acids. The CDR3, as DNA: TGTGCCAGCAGTGAATGGGTTACGGGGGTTAATGGTGGAAACACCATATATTTT. Protein: CASSEWVTGVNGGNTIYF.